This T cell receptor beta chain was sequenced during a study of molecular identifiers for immune sequencing clone quantification (dated by TCRdb to the late 2010s). Regarding the complete study: For a replicate experiment, RNA from around 20,000 or 99,000 naive CD8 T cells was divided into five aliquots, and four of the five aliquots were sequenced. CD8 T cells were used in a methods study to benchmark molecular-identifier clustering-based TCR repertoire sequencing (MIDCIRS) and TCR RNA copy counting. Beyond this particular receptor, the publication reports: Identical TCR molecules sharing a barcode could cause highly expanded clone sizes to be underestimated. Spiked-in Jurkat TCR RNA (about ten copies' worth), which is not part of the donor repertoire, was contained in the naive libraries. Spiked-in Jurkat TCR RNA equal to a single cell's worth was reported to be detectable even within one million naive CD8 T cells. When barcode sub-clustering was not used, chimeric consensus sequences inflated TCR diversity, with chimeras reaching as high as 47%. In CMV-specific effector cells, clones with more than 20 RNA copies accounted for over 99% of molecules, whereas in naive cells such clones accounted for under 1%. About 2.9 recovered TCR RNA copies per cell were obtained by modeling, versus about 10 by digital PCR, implying a capture efficiency of 25% to 30%.

Library construction relied on PCR. Instrument on record: NextSeq 500. Bulk TCR libraries were generated as previously described, with the TCR primers listed in Table S5 used. The Qiagen AllPrep DNA/RNA kit was used to purify total RNA. Reads from multiple sequencing runs of the same library were pooled before analysis. The authors' pipeline ran thus. Reads were retained only if the reads had an exact TCR constant sequence, and the retained reads were trimmed to 150 nt and grouped according to their 12-nt molecular barcodes. Reads within each barcode group were sub-clustered using a 15% Levenshtein threshold, and quality-weighted consensus sequences were constructed for each RNA molecule. Non-functional sequences were removed, as were lower-count sequences one edit away from another. Based on a fit of two negative binomial distributions, barcode sub-clusters having less than 20% of the maximum read count were discarded. TCRdb itself trimmed the public reads at Q25 with fastp, ran MiXCR and retained productive beta chains. Rows matching on CDR3 protein sequence are summarized as one entry with the most common DNA and genes. The V and J calls, along with clone size, are taken from TCRdb and not from the paper's own processing. The sample includes a few hundred thousand distinct CDR3 sequences, with around 23% observed a single time. The ten largest account for under 0.85% of the sample.

Naive CD8 T cell libraries were made from about 21,000 to 970,000 sorted cells using 10%, 30% or 50% of purified RNA. Naive CD8 T cells were FACS-sorted as CD8+CD4-CCR7+CD45RA+ on a BD FACSAria II into RLT Plus buffer. Detection sensitivity was tested by spiking Jurkat RNA equal to some 11 TCR copies' worth into samples containing 20,000-1,000,000 naive CD8 T cells. Enrichment of CD8 T cells was done with RosetteSep CD8+ T Cell Enrichment Cocktail plus Ficoll-Paque, and ACK red cell lysis came afterward. This clonotype was detected a few times. Its target antigen remains unknown. Per-base quality was not reported, and no clone a single base away is much larger than it. V is reduced by 2 bases and J by 1 base, leaving a spacing of 11 bases between them. Via the germline V gene, CDR1 is SNHLY and CDR2 FYNNEI. Reading from cysteine to phenylalanine, the CDR3 counts 15 amino acids. The read is trimmed to its CDR3 DNA, 45 bases read in frame from base 1.

The receptor comes from a human donor in good health. Some libraries in this study had Jurkat cell RNA spiked in. Sequencing used naive CD8+ T cells from blood, with Jurkat cell RNA spiked in. The label giving this sample's cell subset or site can be read as: FACS-sorted CD8+CD4-CCR7+CD45RA+ naive T cells. The sequence is built from TRBV2 and TRBJ1-2, with the identity of the D gene unclear. DNA sequence: TGTGCCAGCAGTGAATTAGGCAGGAGTAACTATGGCTACACCTTC. It is translated as CASSELGRSNYGYTF.